This T cell receptor (beta chain) originates from a study of T cells in Graves' hyperthyroidism and ophthalmopathy. This clonotype was recorded once. A patient was excluded if there was uncontrolled infection, other autoimmune disease, pregnancy or lactation. Germline V lookup: CDR1 SEHNR, CDR2 FQNEAQ (reference sequence). This CDR3 is 19 amino acids long. V dropped 6 bases and J dropped 0; count of bases not matched to a gene: 17. TCR beta CDR3 regions were amplified from RNA transcripts. Researchers ran a first-round RT-PCR on the TCR CDR3 using the HTBI primer set. TCRdb redid the calling of the multiplex PCR reads with MiXCR, one entry per CDR3 protein. Of 300,000 to 450,000 distinct CDR3 sequences in the sample, roughly 13% are singletons; the top ten hold about 11%.

This rearrangement joins TRBV7-9 to TRBJ2-3; 8 nucleotides align to TRBD2. Sequencing was performed on blood. The clonotype comes from a woman aged 55 to 70 with Graves' hyperthyroidism. Written as DNA, the CDR3 is TGTGCCAGCAGTCCCCGGGGGGGGACCGGGACTAGAAGCACAGATACGCAGTATTTT. It specifies CASSPRGGTGTRSTDTQYF.